Sequencing of this TCR beta chain was carried out in a study of blood T cell repertoires in COVID-19. Overall study context: PBMCs, B-cell-depleted T cells, or T cells were the source of the cDNA or gDNA that made up the material.

Data came from immunoSEQ multiplex PCR; TCRdb stores just in-frame clones and leaves some out. The data show 250,000 to 300,000 clones, with roughly four fifths seen just once and 3.5% to 5% held by the top ten. Germline V gene data show CDR1 as MNHNS and CDR2 as SASEGT. Trimming shortened V by 6 bases and J by 5 bases, and 16 bases separated the two germline ends. The CDR3 is 14 residues long. In assigning cohorts, the study relied on participant-reported clinical history. The sequenced material came from PBMCs or T cells enriched from blood (not recorded which). The chain links TRBV6-1 to TRBJ1-1, with D possibly TRBD1 on 5 matching bases. The clonotype originates from a man between 25 and 39 years old with acute COVID-19. CDR3 DNA: TGTGCCAGCAGCGACGACAGACTGGGGACTGAAGCTTTCTTT. Residues: CASSDDRLGTEAFF.